The T cell receptor (beta chain) under discussion was sequenced for a study of T cell responses to AZD1222 COVID-19 vaccine. Study as a whole: Second-dose intervals near 4 or 12 weeks were combined. Regarding the study as a whole: Of spike-specific TCRs, nearly half reportedly target regions left unmutated in variants. Among the donors, most were white British and more were female, and clonal diversity was possibly underestimated. At baseline, just 5 or 6 AZD1222 recipients tested seropositive.

On this clone: The antigen remains unidentified.

The CDR3 contains 14 residues. V gave up 6 bases and J gave up 10 bases, with 18 bases separating them. Germline-derived CDR1 and CDR2 are MNHEY and SVGAGI. Measured with immunoSEQ multiplex PCR; TCRdb has only the in-frame clones, and not every one. The table records fewer than 150,000 clones, 90% of them present only once. This TCR came from an adult in good health. Sequencing was performed on peripheral blood, taken on day 0 of AZD1222 vaccination. This chain links TRBV6-5 with TRBJ1-4; perhaps TRBD1 as D (5 bases). The CDR3 DNA reads TGTGCCAGCAGGCAACCGGGAGAGGGGCGAAAACTGTTTTTT. Translated, it gives CASRQPGEGRKLFF.